Presented here are 24 T cell receptor beta chains from one specimen sequenced in a study of breast tumors, draining lymph nodes, adjacent tissues. A single record per CDR3 protein comes from TCRdb applying MiXCR to the multiplex PCR reads. The top ten clones hold roughly 13% of a sample with about 21,000 distinct CDR3 sequences, around 50% of them seen once. The sample was breast tumor tissue. These receptors were collected from a female donor with breast cancer. Some clones in this sample may be carry-over from other donors' samples.

J is TRBJ1-1 and V is TRBV27; D uncertain. V was clipped by 2 bases and J by 2 bases, with 9 bases between them. From germline, CDR1 is MNHEY and CDR2 SMNVEV (reference sequence). The CDR3 is 14 residues long. CDR3 amino acids: CASSLTPANTEAFF. DNA of the CDR3: TGTGCCAGCAGTTTAACTCCTGCTAACACTGAAGCTTTCTTT.

This clonotype was seen repeatedly, ten times or more. The chain carries TRBV15 and TRBJ1-2; the D gene is possibly TRBD1 (5 bases). The V gene lost 1 base and the J gene lost 9 bases, with 12 bases spanning the gap. Looked up from germline, CDR1 is LNHNV and CDR2 is YYDKDF (reference sequence). There are 13 residues in the CDR3. The CDR3 here is CATSRGEGRSYTF. The CDR3 bases are TGTGCCACCAGCAGAGGGGAGGGGAGGAGCTACACCTTC. The whole variable domain, filled in from reference TRBV15 and TRBJ1-2, reads DAMVIQNPRYQVTQFGKPVTLSCSQTLNHNVMYWYQQKSSQAPKLLFHYYDKDFNNEADTPDNFQSRRPNTSFCFLDIRSPGLGDTAMYLCATSRGEGRSYTFGSGTRLTVV.

The chain has TRBV2 and TRBJ2-7; TRBD1 might be the D (6 bases). Trimming left V 7 bases short and J 1 base short, with 11 bases between. Germline CDR1 and CDR2: SNHLY and FYNNEI. The CDR3 is 13 amino acids. The CDR3 coding sequence is TGTGCCAGCAAGGGGGACCTTTCCTACGAGCAGTACTTC. Translated: CASKGDLSYEQYF. Combining the CDR3 with reference TRBV2 and TRBJ2-7 gives the whole variable domain EPEVTQTPSHQVTQMGQEVILRCVPISNHLYFYWYRQILGQKVEFLVSFYNNEISEKSEIFDDQFSVERPDGSNFTLKIRSTKLEDSAMYFCASKGDLSYEQYFGPGTRLTVT.

The sample holds many counts of this clonotype. The rearrangement joins TRBV5-6 to TRBJ1-4; D is undetermined. Germline V gene lookup returns CDR1 SGHDT and CDR2 YYEEEE. Trimming pared 1 base from V and 2 bases from J, leaving 6 bases between. The length of the CDR3 is 14 residues. The CDR3 here is CASSLFQTNEKLFF. The CDR3 nucleotides read TGTGCCAGCAGCTTGTTTCAGACTAATGAAAAACTGTTTTTT. The variable domain in full, completed from reference TRBV5-6 and TRBJ1-4, reads DAGVTQSPTHLIKTRGQQVTLRCSPKSGHDTVSWYQQALGQGPQFIFQYYEEEERQRGNFPDRFSGHQFPNYSSELNVNALLLGDSALYLCASSLFQTNEKLFFGSGTQLSVL.

This clonotype was seen a handful of times. This chain links TRBV7-2 with TRBJ2-7, with D unresolved. In germline, CDR1 is SGHTA, CDR2 FQGNSA. The CDR3 length is 11 residues. V lost 5 bases to trimming and J lost 4 bases, with 6 bases between them. Here the CDR3 DNA reads TGTGCCAGCAGCCCCTCTTACGAGCAGTACTTC. This encodes CASSPSYEQYF.

This clonotype was observed a few times. J is TRBJ2-7 and V is TRBV10-3, with D hard to call. V was trimmed by 6 bases and J by 5 bases, leaving 11 bases between them. Germline V lookup: CDR1 ENHRY, CDR2 SYGVKD. The CDR3 extends over 12 amino acids. DNA for the CDR3: TGTGCCATCAGGGACCAGTCGGACGAGCAGTACTTC. As protein: CAIRDQSDEQYF.

By sample fraction, this clonotype is medium-sized. The V and J genes are TRBV4-3 and TRBJ2-1; maybe TRBD2 (5 bases). This CDR3 spans 14 amino acids. Germline V CDR1 and CDR2: LGHNA, YSLEER. V was shortened by 0 bases and J by 8 bases, with 11 bases between the two germline ends. The CDR3: CASSQDKNGDEQFF. CDR3 sequence (DNA): TGCGCCAGCAGCCAAGATAAAAACGGGGATGAGCAGTTCTTC.

The chain links TRBV20-1 to TRBJ2-7, with 7 bases matching TRBD1. The CDR3 totals 14 residues. V dropped 3 bases and J dropped 5; count of bases not matched to a gene: 10. Germline CDR1 reads DFQATT; CDR2 reads SNEGSKA (reference sequence). CDR3 coding DNA: TGCAGTGCTAGGGCAGGGACAGCGCCCCACGAGCAGTACTTC. It encodes CSARAGTAPHEQYF.

Worth noting for this clonotype: One end of the junction fails to match germline, which may point to a read error. This sequence joins TRBV5-5 and TRBJ1-4, with TRBD1 matching over 10 bases. The CDR3 sequence is 16 residues long. Germline CDR1 and CDR2: SGHKS and YYEKEE (reference sequence). CDR3 region: CASSQGPGQGIEKLFF. DNA for the CDR3: TGCGCCAGCAGCCAAGGTCCGGGACAGGGGATTGAAAAACTGTTTTTT.

The rearrangement uses TRBV5-8 and TRBJ2-3; the match to TRBD1 covers 7 bases. CDR3 length equals 14 residues. CDR1 is SGHTS, CDR2 YDEGEE, per germline. With V trimmed by 6 bases and J by 4 bases, 8 bases remained unmatched. The chain's CDR3 is CASTNLGGPDTQYF. CDR3 DNA sequence: TGTGCCAGCACCAATCTAGGGGGCCCAGATACGCAGTATTTT.

The table lists this clonotype with many counts. The rearrangement uses TRBV27 and TRBJ2-2; no firm D call. The CDR3 loop spans 17 amino acids. Trimming cost V 3 bases and J 2 bases, with 16 bases left between them. Germline V gene sequence: CDR1 MNHEY, CDR2 SMNVEV (reference sequence). In DNA form, the CDR3 reads TGTGCCAGCAGTTTTACAGTCGGAGTTACCAACACCGGGGAGCTGTTTTTT. This gives the protein CASSFTVGVTNTGELFF.

V gene TRBV7-9 combines with J gene TRBJ2-1, with 9 bases that match TRBD1. V lost 0 bases and J lost 12; bases outside the gene matches: 6. The V gene's germline CDR1 is SEHNR and CDR2 FQNEAQ (reference sequence). The CDR3 sequence is 14 residues long. The CDR3 bases are TGTGCCAGCAGCTTAGCGGACAGGGGTAAAGGGCAGTTCTTC. Its protein product is CASSLADRGKGQFF.

This clonotype came up many times. V usage is TRBV10-3 and J usage is TRBJ2-3; D might be TRBD2 (7 bases). Trimming took off 5 bases at V and 2 bases at J, with 14 bases between the two ends. CDR3 length: 15 amino acids. Germline CDR1 reads ENHRY; CDR2 reads SYGVKD. CDR3 nucleotides: TGTGCCATCAGTCCGAGGGGGGGGGACACAGATACGCAGTATTTT. The encoded protein is CAISPRGGDTDTQYF.

This chain joins TRBV7-2 and TRBJ2-7, with 12 nucleotides matching TRBD2. The V gene end was trimmed by 5 bases and the J gene end by 3 bases; junction bases not matched to a gene: 8. CDR3 length: 16 amino acids. Germline-derived CDR1 and CDR2 are SGHTA and FQGNSA. In DNA, the CDR3 is TGTGCCAGCAGCCACACACCGGGACTAGCGGGCTACGAGCAGTACTTC. Its protein product is CASSHTPGLAGYEQYF.

About this clonotype itself: At one end, the junction sequence differs from germline, possibly due to a read error. CDR3 DNA: TGTGCCGGCAGTACGCCTGTGAGCTCCTACAATGGGCAGTTCTTC. Translating it yields CAGSTPVSSYNGQFF. The chain carries TRBV6-2 or TRBV6-3 and TRBJ2-1; D uncertain. Germline V gives CDR1 MNHEY, CDR2 SVGEGT. The CDR3 runs to 15 residues.

The chain is built from TRBV7-2 and TRBJ1-2; the match to TRBD1 covers 11 bases. V gave up 9 bases and J gave up 13 bases; unmatched junction bases: 1. The germline V gene encodes CDR1 SGHTA and CDR2 FQGNSA. This CDR3 spans 9 amino acids. The CDR3 nucleotides are TGTGCCAGGGGACAGGGGGTCACCTTC. Translation gives CARGQGVTF.

J is TRBJ1-2 and V is TRBV10-3; D not resolved. Germline V gene sequence: CDR1 ENHRY, CDR2 SYGVKD. The CDR3 sequence is 14 residues long. With 6 bases removed from V and 7 bases from J, the gap between germline ends came to 18 bases. This CDR3 is CAISDGLMMGGYTF. In DNA form, the CDR3 reads TGTGCCATCAGCGACGGGCTCATGATGGGTGGCTACACCTTC.

This chain uses TRBV24-1 with TRBJ2-2, with TRBD1 matching over 7 bases. The CDR3 runs to 16 residues. The V gene end was trimmed by 3 bases and the J gene end by 6 bases; junction bases not matched to a gene: 9. The germline CDR1 and CDR2 sequences are KGHDR and SFDVKD. The CDR3 nucleotides read TGTGCCACCAGTGATCTAAAGACAGGGATGCCCGGGGAGCTGTTTTTT. Protein: CATSDLKTGMPGELFF.

This clonotype was seen at least ten times. The chain links TRBV6-2 or TRBV6-3 to TRBJ1-2; D is ambiguous. The V end lost 2 bases, the J end lost 0 bases, and 7 bases lay between the germline ends. The length of the CDR3 is 14 residues. In germline, CDR1 is MNHEY, CDR2 SVGEGT. CDR3 bases: TGTGCCAGCAGTTACCCGGTCGCTAACTATGGCTACACCTTC. Its protein product is CASSYPVANYGYTF.

With respect to this clonotype: The conserved closing phenylalanine or tryptophan is absent in this CDR3, likely reflecting a read error. The chain combines TRBV11-1 with TRBJ2-3; 7 bases agree with TRBD1. The CDR3 covers 15 residues. Per the germline V gene, CDR1 is SGHAT and CDR2 is FQDESV (reference sequence). In DNA, the CDR3 is TGTGCCAGCAGTCTCCGACAGGGTGGCACGGATACGCAGTATTTG. This codes for CASSLRQGGTDTQYL.

This clonotype was counted at least ten times. It may be a read error: a sequence one base away is much more abundant. The chain couples TRBV12-3 or TRBV12-4 to TRBJ2-7, with TRBD1 matching over 7 bases. The length of the CDR3 is 13 residues. V dropped 5 bases and J dropped 7; count of bases not matched to a gene: 8. Written as DNA, the CDR3 is TGTGCCAGCAGTAGCGAGGGGGCGAGTGAGCAGTACTTC. Encoded protein: CASSSEGASEQYF.

The chain has TRBV6-5 and TRBJ1-1; perhaps TRBD1 as D (6 bases). Trimming took off 5 bases at V and 3 bases at J, with 13 bases between the two ends. The germline V gene has CDR1 MNHEY and CDR2 SVGAGI. The CDR3 consists of 14 residues. The DNA of the CDR3 is TGTGCCAGCAGTACCACAGGGAGGGACACTGAAGCTTTCTTT. This codes for CASSTTGRDTEAFF.

This clonotype was detected once. V is TRBV6-6 and J is TRBJ1-1; D remains unclear. The germline CDR1 and CDR2 sequences are MNHNY and SVGAGI (reference sequence). Trimming removed 6 bases at V and 7 bases at J, with 12 bases between. CDR3 length: 12 amino acids. The chain's CDR3 is CASSPLRDEAFF. The CDR3 DNA is TGTGCCAGCAGCCCTCTGAGGGATGAAGCTTTCTTT.

This chain uses TRBV19 with TRBJ2-7; tentative D call: TRBD1 (6 bases). Trimming pared 3 bases from V and 3 bases from J, leaving 18 bases between. CDR1 and CDR2 from the germline V gene are LNHDA and SQIVND (reference sequence). The CDR3 length is 16 residues. Here the CDR3 reads CASSMEGTQVFYEQYF. The CDR3 bases are TGTGCCAGTAGTATGGAAGGGACACAGGTTTTCTACGAGCAGTACTTC.